A single sample is the source of the 20 T cell receptor beta chains below, sequenced in a study of T cell clonality in common variable immunodeficiency. Study-wide points: Reportedly, TCR beta sequences from common variable immunodeficiency showed fewer deletions and N-nucleotide insertions.

Produced via immunoSEQ multiplex PCR; TCRdb's table is partial and in-frame only. The data list fewer than 35,000 clones, none observed once; 5% to 6.5% falls to the top ten. Their specific antigens are unknown. Sequencing was carried out using peripheral blood mononuclear cells. Receptors were obtained from a human donor with common variable immunodeficiency.

On this clone itself: The read is 3 residues too short to cover the CDR3 end, so that end is filled in from the germline J gene. The chain couples TRBV7-8 to TRBJ1-2; tentatively, D is TRBD1 (6 bases). The CDR3 covers 13 residues. The V and J ends lost 5 bases and 7 bases respectively, with 14 bases between them. Germline V gene lookup returns CDR1 SGHVS and CDR2 FQNEAQ. The CDR3 DNA, read in part, is TGTGCCAGCAGCACCAACGACAGGTTTGGC. Translation: CASSTNDRFG. The whole CDR3 protein reads CASSTNDRFGYTF.

For this clone: Sequencing ends 3 residues short of the CDR3 end; the germline J gene provides the rest. This chain connects TRBV30 to TRBJ1-2; tentatively, D is TRBD1 (5 bases). The CDR3 spans 12 residues. Germline CDR1 and CDR2: GTSNPN and SVGIG (reference sequence). Trimming cost V 1 base and J 4 bases, with 7 bases left between them. The CDR3 sequence is CAWSAGPYGYTF. The CDR3 bases that were read are TGTGCCTGGAGTGCAGGGCCCTATGGC.

The CDR3 bases that were read are TGCAGTGCTTTAAACTACGAG. This codes for CSALNYE. The complete CDR3 protein is CSALNYEQYF. V and J are TRBV20-1 and TRBJ2-7; no clear D. The sequence runs out 3 residues before the end of the CDR3; the remainder is reconstructed from the germline J gene. CDR1 and CDR2 (germline): DFQATT, SNEGSKA (reference sequence). V lost 5 bases and J 3 bases, leaving 5 bases between the germline ends. The CDR3 contains 10 residues.

This clone has at least ten counts. The read comes to an end 3 residues before the CDR3 does, leaving the germline J gene to fill in the end. The chain links TRBV30 to TRBJ2-3, with TRBD1 as a possible D gene (7 bases). The CDR3 is 12 residues long. The V gene's germline CDR1 is GTSNPN and CDR2 SVGIG (reference sequence). The sequenced part of the CDR3 DNA is TGTGCCTGGAGGTTGGAGGGGGCAACG. Protein product: CAWRLEGAT. The entire CDR3 protein is CAWRLEGATQYF. Full variable domain (missing parts from reference TRBV30 and TRBJ2-3): SQTIHQWPATLVQPVGSPLSLECTVEGTSNPNLYWYRQAAGRGLQLLFYSVGIGQISSEVPQNLSASRPQDRQFILSSKKLLLSDSGFYLCAWRLEGATQYFGPGTRLTVL.

This clone was found a few times. The DNA ends 3 residues before the CDR3 does, and the rest of the CDR3 is filled in from the germline J gene. The chain combines TRBV20-1 with TRBJ2-7; the D gene is possibly TRBD2 (6 bases). Germline V gene sequence: CDR1 DFQATT, CDR2 SNEGSKA (reference sequence). The CDR3 is 16 amino acids. Deletions cut 6 bases from V and 2 bases from J, with 23 bases between. CDR3 DNA (partial): TGCAGTGCACCAAGTAAACGCGGGGAACCTACCTACGAG. It yields the protein CSAPSKRGEPTYE. The full CDR3 is CSAPSKRGEPTYEQYF.

This clone was observed at least ten times. Read coverage stops 3 residues before the CDR3 terminus; the germline J gene supplies the remainder. This chain uses TRBV30 with TRBJ2-1, with 7 bases fitting TRBD1. V lost 4 bases and J lost 9; bases outside the gene matches: 18. The length of the CDR3 is 16 residues. Germline-derived CDR1 and CDR2 are GTSNPN and SVGIG (reference sequence). The CDR3 bases that were read are TGTGCCTGGATGACAGGGCGCGGGTGGTCGCCCCGTGAG. Amino acids: CAWMTGRGWSPRE. The complete CDR3 reads CAWMTGRGWSPREQFF.

This clone has at least ten counts. The read ends 3 residues early relative to the CDR3; the germline J gene fills the gap. The rearrangement joins TRBV18 to TRBJ2-5; 7 positions agree with TRBD1. Per germline, CDR1 KGHSH and CDR2 LQKENI. The CDR3 length is 14 residues. V lost 0 bases, J lost 5 bases, and 3 bases stayed unmatched. CDR3 bases read: TGTGCCAGCTCACCACCAACAGGGGTTGAGACC. This gives the protein CASSPPTGVET. The CDR3 in full is CASSPPTGVETQYF.

This clone came up many times. The CDR3 spells CASSARGQVNEQFF. The DNA read from the CDR3 is TGTGCCAGCAGCGCTAGGGGACAGGTCAATGAG. This chain links TRBV11-2 with TRBJ2-1; 8 bases map to TRBD1. From the germline J gene comes the end of the CDR3, since the read stops 3 residues before it. Trimming took 5 bases from V and 6 from J; bases not matched to a gene: 6. The CDR3 covers 14 residues. The germline V gene encodes CDR1 SGHAT and CDR2 FQNNGV.

This clone was counted a few times. The CDR3 is cut off 3 residues early in the read; its end comes from the germline J gene. The rearrangement links TRBV7-9 to TRBJ1-2; 8 positions match TRBD1. The CDR3 consists of 14 residues. From germline, CDR1 is SEHNR and CDR2 FQNEAQ (reference sequence). CDR3 region: CASSLATGTGGYTF. The CDR3 bases that were read are TGTGCCAGCAGCTTAGCTACGGGGACAGGCGGC.

This clone showed up many times. Read data end 3 residues before the CDR3 end; the end is taken from the germline J gene. The chain joins TRBV20-1 to TRBJ2-3; 9 bases agree with TRBD1. CDR1 DFQATT and CDR2 SNEGSKA come from the germline V gene (reference sequence). With V trimmed by 6 bases and J by 3 bases, 7 bases remained unmatched. The CDR3 runs 14 residues. This CDR3 is CSADPGQGTDTQYF. The covered CDR3 bases are TGCAGTGCCGACCCTGGACAGGGGACAGATACG.

The sequenced part of the CDR3 DNA is TGTGCCAGCAGCTTAGGCTACACAGATACG. The encoded protein is CASSLGYTDT. The whole CDR3 sequence is CASSLGYTDTQYF. This chain links TRBV11-3 with TRBJ2-3; D gene uncertain. The read stops 3 residues short of the end of the CDR3; the missing end is completed from the germline J gene. The CDR3 is made up of 13 amino acids. The V gene lost 1 base and the J gene lost 2 bases, with 4 bases spanning the gap. Germline V CDR1 and CDR2: SGHNT, YENEEA.

For this clone: Read sequence stops 3 residues before the CDR3 end, and the germline J gene provides the missing end. The rearrangement links TRBV19 to TRBJ2-5; 7 nucleotides align to TRBD2. The CDR3 is made up of 14 amino acids. Germline V gives CDR1 LNHDA, CDR2 SQIVND (reference sequence). V dropped 6 bases and J dropped 3; count of bases not matched to a gene: 7. The chain's CDR3 is CASRPSAGKETQYF. The part of the CDR3 DNA that was read is TGTGCCAGTAGGCCCTCAGCGGGGAAAGAGACC.

Many counts were recorded for this clone. The missing CDR3 end, 3 residues past where the read stops, is filled in from the germline J gene. The chain joins TRBV27 to TRBJ1-4; the match to TRBD1 covers 9 bases. Germline V gene sequence: CDR1 MNHEY, CDR2 SMNVEV (reference sequence). The V gene end was trimmed by 2 bases and the J gene end by 7 bases; junction bases not matched to a gene: 2. The length of the CDR3 is 14 residues. The part of the CDR3 DNA that was read is TGTGCCAGCAGTTTACGGGACAGGGTTGAAAAA. Translation: CASSLRDRVEK. The whole CDR3 reads CASSLRDRVEKLFF.

This clone was counted only a few times. CDR3 bases read: TGTGCCAGCAGCGTCCACAGGGGCGAG. It codes for CASSVHRGE. The complete CDR3 protein is CASSVHRGEQYF. The chain has TRBV7-8 and TRBJ2-7; 7 bases are shared with TRBD1. The CDR3 end falls 3 residues outside the read, so it is completed with the germline J gene. Germline CDR1 is SGHVS and CDR2 is FQNEAQ. The J segment lost 6 bases and the V segment lost 5 bases, leaving 4 bases of the junction unmatched. The CDR3 extends over 12 amino acids.

This clone was detected ten times or more. CDR3 sequence reads: CASSPQVSSYEQYF. The part of the CDR3 DNA that was read is TGTGCCAGCAGCCCACAGGTCTCGTCCTACGAG. The chain combines TRBV7-3 with TRBJ2-7; a possible D gene is TRBD1 (5 bases). The sequenced fragment ends 3 residues before the CDR3 boundary, so the rest is inferred from the germline J gene. The CDR3 spans 14 residues. Between the trimmed V and J ends, which lost 5 bases and 1 base, there was a span of 12 bases. The germline CDR1 and CDR2 sequences are SGHTA and FQGTGA.

In the case of this clone: The read terminates 3 residues ahead of where the CDR3 ends, so the germline J gene completes it. The chain employs TRBV19 and TRBJ1-1; D is ambiguous. CDR1 is LNHDA, CDR2 SQIVND, per germline (reference sequence). This CDR3 is built from 12 residues. The part of the CDR3 DNA that was read is TGTGCCAGTACGGGGTGGTCGGCGGAA. Its protein product is CASTGWSAE. In full, the CDR3 reads CASTGWSAEAFF. Together with reference TRBV19 and TRBJ1-1, the CDR3 gives the full variable domain: DGGITQSPKYLFRKEGQNVTLSCEQNLNHDAMYWYRQDPGQGLRLIYYSQIVNDFQKGDIAEGYSVSREKKESFPLTVTSAQKNPTAFYLCASTGWSAEAFFGQGTRLTVV.

With respect to this clone: The read ends 3 residues before the CDR3 terminus; that terminus is restored from the germline J gene. V usage is TRBV30 and J usage is TRBJ1-1; D might be TRBD1 (5 bases). V was shortened by 5 bases and J by 4 bases, with 11 bases between the two germline ends. Germline CDR1 GTSNPN, CDR2 SVGIG (reference sequence). This CDR3 has 12 amino acids. The covered CDR3 bases are TGTGCCTGGGAGGCGGGGCCCACTGAA. Translated, it gives CAWEAGPTE. The entire CDR3 sequence reads CAWEAGPTEAFF.

This clone was seen a few times. The sequenced fragment ends 3 residues before the CDR3 boundary, so the rest is inferred from the germline J gene. The chain employs TRBV19 and TRBJ1-5, with 7 bases lining up with TRBD1. This CDR3 comprises 14 residues. V shed 6 bases and J 3 bases; nucleotides not matched to a gene: 5. Looked up from germline, CDR1 is LNHDA and CDR2 is SQIVND (reference sequence). Partial CDR3 DNA: TGTGCCAGTAGACAGGGGCGCATCAATCAGCCC. Protein product: CASRQGRINQP. The whole CDR3 protein is CASRQGRINQPQHF.

This clone came up many times. The CDR3 extends 3 residues past the end of the read, so its final part is completed from the germline J gene. The chain has TRBV5-1 and TRBJ2-3; perhaps TRBD2 as D (5 bases). The CDR3 sequence is 13 residues long. Trimming pared 2 bases from V and 5 bases from J, leaving 9 bases between. Per the germline V gene, CDR1 is SGHRS and CDR2 is YFSETQ. The CDR3: CASSFGERDTQYF. CDR3 bases read: TGCGCCAGCAGCTTCGGGGAGCGAGATACG.

A word on this clone: The read terminates 3 residues ahead of where the CDR3 ends, so the germline J gene completes it. The identical CDR3 is also encoded by other nucleotide sequences in the sample. This rearrangement joins TRBV19 to TRBJ1-1; 8 positions match TRBD1. The CDR3 extends over 13 amino acids. CDR1 and CDR2 (germline): LNHDA, SQIVND (reference sequence). V dropped 7 bases and J dropped 5; count of bases not matched to a gene: 6. The CDR3 bases that were read are TGTGCCAGTAACACAGGGGGAGAGACTGAA. Protein sequence: CASNTGGETE. The complete CDR3 reads CASNTGGETEAFF. Full variable domain (remainder filled in from reference TRBV19 and TRBJ1-1): DGGITQSPKYLFRKEGQNVTLSCEQNLNHDAMYWYRQDPGQGLRLIYYSQIVNDFQKGDIAEGYSVSREKKESFPLTVTSAQKNPTAFYLCASNTGGETEAFFGQGTRLTVV.